A single sample gave rise to the 26 T cell receptor beta chains below, sequenced in a study of cytomegalovirus exposure and HLA in healthy donors. Primers for the PCR totalled 60 Vbeta and 13 Jbeta. Method: immunoSEQ multiplex PCR; TCRdb's copy keeps in-frame clones and lacks some. Found here are approximately 110,000 clones; the top ten clones hold roughly 0.94%. Material for sequencing was PBMCs. The receptors come from a man aged 18 to 30 in good health and CMV-seronegative.

The chain joins TRBV28 to TRBJ1-3, with D uncertain. The V gene's germline CDR1 is MDHEN and CDR2 SYDVKM. CDR3 length: 15 amino acids. Trimming stripped 2 bases from V and 2 bases from J, with 10 bases between. CDR3 sequence: CASSLIRGTGNTIYF. The CDR3, as DNA: TGTGCCAGCAGTTTAATCCGGGGTACTGGAAACACCATATATTTT.

The chain is built from TRBV28 and TRBJ2-3; D might be TRBD2 (6 bases). The CDR3 extends over 15 amino acids. CDR1 MDHEN and CDR2 SYDVKM come from the germline V gene. Trimming pared 3 bases from V and 1 base from J, leaving 11 bases between. The chain's CDR3 is CASSFSGTGTDTQYF. In DNA, the CDR3 is TGTGCCAGCAGTTTCTCAGGGACTGGCACAGATACGCAGTATTTT.

The genes are TRBV4-2 and TRBJ2-6; TRBD2 aligns across 10 bases. Germline values: CDR1 LGHNA, CDR2 YNFKEQ. V lost 0 bases and J lost 0; bases outside the gene matches: 5. The CDR3 spans 19 residues. The CDR3, as DNA: TGTGCCAGCAGCCAAGAGTCTAGCGGGAGTTTCTCTGGGGCCAACGTCCTGACTTTC. Translated: CASSQESSGSFSGANVLTF.

The genes are TRBV27 and TRBJ1-1; D is uncertain. CDR3 size: 13 residues. Trimming removed 5 bases at V and 1 base at J, with 8 bases between. The germline CDR1 and CDR2 sequences are MNHEY and SMNVEV (reference sequence). The CDR3 DNA reads TGTGCCAGCAGTAGCTACCCGAACACTGAAGCTTTCTTT. Protein sequence: CASSSYPNTEAFF.

V and J are TRBV2 and TRBJ2-3; 8 bases agree with TRBD2. CDR3 length: 16 amino acids. The V gene end was trimmed by 10 bases and the J gene end by 2 bases; junction bases not matched to a gene: 14. Germline CDR1 and CDR2: SNHLY and FYNNEI. The CDR3 is CATGGRSGGTTDTQYF. In DNA form, the CDR3 reads TGTGCCACCGGGGGAAGGAGCGGGGGTACCACAGATACGCAGTATTTT.

The CDR3 DNA follows: TGTGCCAGCAGTCGTCGAGACGGGTCCTACGAGCAGTACTTC. It codes for CASSRRDGSYEQYF. The chain employs TRBV6-5 and TRBJ2-7; no reliable D call. The length of the CDR3 is 14 residues. Trimming shortened V by 5 bases and J by 1 base, and 12 bases separated the two germline ends. CDR1 and CDR2 from the germline V gene are MNHEY and SVGAGI.

This chain connects TRBV30 to TRBJ1-2; 8 bases fit TRBD1. CDR1 GTSNPN and CDR2 SVGIG come from the germline V gene (reference sequence). This CDR3 has 12 amino acids. V shed 4 bases and J 7 bases; nucleotides not matched to a gene: 5. The DNA for the CDR3 is TGTGCCTGGACAGGGGGCGCGGGTGGCTACACCTTC. This sequence encodes CAWTGGAGGYTF.

The chain couples TRBV6-5 to TRBJ2-7; 12 positions agree with TRBD1. The CDR3 length is 14 residues. Germline assignment: CDR1 MNHEY and CDR2 SVGAGI. V was clipped by 7 bases and J by 7 bases; unmatched bases: 8. The CDR3 DNA reads as TGTGCCAGCAATCCGGGACAGGGGGCGCGTGAGCAGTACTTC. Translation gives CASNPGQGAREQYF.

The chain employs TRBV6-5 and TRBJ2-7; D may be TRBD1 (7 bases). Germline V gives CDR1 MNHEY, CDR2 SVGAGI. The CDR3 consists of 14 residues. Trimming left V 1 base short and J 4 bases short, with 11 bases between. CDR3 loop: CASSYLQGTYEQYF. CDR3 sequence (DNA): TGTGCCAGCAGTTACTTACAGGGGACTTACGAGCAGTACTTC.

This chain links TRBV18 with TRBJ2-5; D possibly corresponds to TRBD2 (6 bases). This CDR3 contains 16 residues. V was shortened by 2 bases and J by 2 bases, with 15 bases between the two germline ends. CDR1 is KGHSH, CDR2 LQKENI, per germline. The CDR3, as DNA: TGTGCCAGCTCACCAATCGCGGGGCAGATACAAGAGACCCAGTACTTC. It yields the protein CASSPIAGQIQETQYF.

The chain joins TRBV5-1 to TRBJ2-3, with D hard to call. The V gene lost 1 base and the J gene lost 12 bases, with 18 bases spanning the gap. The germline V gene encodes CDR1 SGHRS and CDR2 YFSETQ. The CDR3 runs 14 residues. The CDR3 sequence is CASSLSISNIVQYF. The DNA of the CDR3 is TGCGCCAGCAGCTTGAGTATTAGCAATATCGTACAGTATTTT.

V is TRBV5-1 and J is TRBJ2-5; D is ambiguous. This CDR3 comprises 13 residues. Looked up from germline, CDR1 is SGHRS and CDR2 is YFSETQ. V lost 0 bases to trimming and J lost 4 bases, with 7 bases between them. The CDR3 sequence: CASSLGGRETQYF. For the CDR3, the DNA is TGCGCCAGCAGCTTGGGCGGCCGAGAGACCCAGTACTTC. Full variable domain (outside the CDR3, taken from reference TRBV5-1 and TRBJ2-5): KAGVTQTPRYLIKTRGQQVTLSCSPISGHRSVSWYQQTPGQGLQFLFEYFSETQRNKGNFPGRFSGRQFSNSRSEMNVSTLELGDSALYLCASSLGGRETQYFGPGTRLLVL.

The chain combines TRBV5-1 with TRBJ2-1; perhaps TRBD2 as D (5 bases). Germline assignment: CDR1 SGHRS and CDR2 YFSETQ. There are 16 residues in the CDR3. Trimming stripped 4 bases from V and 8 bases from J, with 22 bases between. In DNA form, the CDR3 reads TGCGCCAGCAGCCTCCTGGCGGCCGGAGGTGTAGATGAGCAGTTCTTC. Its translation: CASSLLAAGGVDEQFF.

This chain joins TRBV19 and TRBJ1-1; the D gene is possibly TRBD1 (6 bases). The V gene lost 7 bases and the J gene lost 8 bases, with 17 bases spanning the gap. This CDR3 spans 13 amino acids. Per germline, CDR1 LNHDA and CDR2 SQIVND (reference sequence). CDR3 DNA sequence: TGTGCCAGTATCTCGGGGGGCCGAGGGGAAGCTTTCTTT. Translating gives CASISGGRGEAFF.

This rearrangement joins TRBV5-1 to TRBJ2-1; 10 bases match TRBD2. In germline, CDR1 is SGHRS, CDR2 YFSETQ. The CDR3 is 18 residues long. V lost 1 base to trimming and J lost 0 bases; unmatched junction nucleotides: 7. Here the CDR3 DNA reads TGCGCCAGCAGCTTGATAAGCGGGGGGGGTTTCTCCTACAATGAGCAGTTCTTC. This codes for CASSLISGGGFSYNEQFF.

This chain uses TRBV7-9 with TRBJ2-7; D ambiguous. This CDR3 comprises 11 residues. Germline V gives CDR1 SEHNR, CDR2 FQNEAQ (reference sequence). The germline V and J ends were trimmed by 0 bases and 10 bases, with 7 bases remaining between them. The CDR3 loop reads CASSLAAEQYF. The CDR3 bases are TGTGCCAGCAGCTTAGCGGCGGAACAGTACTTC.

This chain joins TRBV11-2 and TRBJ2-1, with 10 bases fitting TRBD2. This CDR3 has 15 amino acids. Looked up from germline, CDR1 is SGHAT and CDR2 is FQNNGV. The V segment lost 8 bases and the J segment 6 bases; nucleotides outside the gene matches: 10. The CDR3 region has the DNA TGTGCCAGCTCCATTCTAGCGGGAGTCGCCAATGAGCAGTTCTTC. Protein sequence: CASSILAGVANEQFF. Full variable domain (missing parts from reference TRBV11-2 and TRBJ2-1): EAGVAQSPRYKIIEKRQSVAFWCNPISGHATLYWYQQILGQGPKLLIQFQNNGVVDDSQLPKDRFSAERLKGVDSTLKIQPAKLEDSAVYLCASSILAGVANEQFFGPGTRLTVL.

The chain uses TRBV6-5 and TRBJ2-1; the D gene is possibly TRBD1 (5 bases). V was clipped by 6 bases and J by 6 bases, with 18 bases between them. Germline V lookup: CDR1 MNHEY, CDR2 SVGAGI. CDR3 length equals 15 residues. The CDR3 loop is CASSFDRVRVNEQFF. The CDR3 region has the DNA TGTGCCAGCAGCTTCGACAGAGTCCGGGTCAATGAGCAGTTCTTC.

The chain carries TRBV6-5 and TRBJ1-1; 9 bases match TRBD1. The CDR3 spans 14 residues. From germline, CDR1 is MNHEY and CDR2 SVGAGI. J gave up 8 bases and V 5 bases, and 9 bases lay outside the gene matches. This chain's CDR3 is CASSRDRVSAEAFF. The DNA of the CDR3 is TGTGCCAGCAGTCGGGACAGGGTTAGTGCCGAAGCTTTCTTT.

This sequence joins TRBV28 and TRBJ2-3; TRBD2 matches at 13 bases. Losses at the gene ends were 3 bases for V and 4 bases for J; bases not matched to a gene: 10. The germline gives CDR1 MDHEN, CDR2 SYDVKM. This CDR3 is 18 amino acids long. The CDR3 DNA follows: TGTGCCAGCAGTTTGTTCCGGCGGACTAGCGGGAGCGCAGATACGCAGTATTTT. Translated: CASSLFRRTSGSADTQYF.

This chain uses TRBV5-1 with TRBJ2-7; D gene unclear. Germline values: CDR1 SGHRS, CDR2 YFSETQ. Trimming took 1 base from V and 6 from J, leaving 14 bases between them. The CDR3 runs to 14 residues. The CDR3 DNA follows: TGCGCCAGCAGCTTGATGGTAGCCGTCGGCGAGCAGTACTTC. This gives the protein CASSLMVAVGEQYF.

The chain joins TRBV5-1 to TRBJ1-2; TRBD1 agrees at 10 bases. With V trimmed by 3 bases and J by 7 bases, 9 bases remained unmatched. This CDR3 spans 15 amino acids. In germline, CDR1 is SGHRS, CDR2 YFSETQ. The CDR3 is CASSWPGTGDSGYTF. The CDR3 nucleotides read TGCGCCAGCAGCTGGCCCGGGACAGGGGATTCTGGCTACACCTTC.

The V gene is TRBV27, the J gene TRBJ1-5; D is perhaps TRBD1 (6 bases). Germline V CDR1 and CDR2: MNHEY, SMNVEV (reference sequence). The CDR3 has 14 residues. The germline V and J ends were trimmed by 5 bases and 6 bases, with 14 bases remaining between them. CDR3 DNA: TGTGCCAGCAGTCCCCTCATCAGGGGTCAGCCCCAGCATTTT. This encodes CASSPLIRGQPQHF.

This chain uses TRBV6-1 with TRBJ1-5; maybe TRBD1 (5 bases). The CDR3 consists of 15 residues. Trimming shortened V by 6 bases and J by 0 bases, and 12 bases separated the two germline ends. Germline CDR1 is MNHNS and CDR2 is SASEGT. The CDR3 protein is CASSPETVSNQPQHF. The DNA for the CDR3 is TGTGCCAGCAGCCCTGAGACAGTTAGCAATCAGCCCCAGCATTTT.

The chain has TRBV5-1 and TRBJ2-3; 7 bases line up with TRBD1. Trimming took 4 bases from V and 3 from J; bases not matched to a gene: 11. Germline assignment: CDR1 SGHRS and CDR2 YFSETQ. CDR3 length: 16 residues. CDR3 sequence (DNA): TGCGCCAGCAGCCGCCCCGGGACAGTTTTGACAGATACGCAGTATTTT. Translated, it gives CASSRPGTVLTDTQYF.

This chain joins TRBV9 and TRBJ1-5; 7 nucleotides line up with TRBD1. The V gene's germline CDR1 is SGDLS and CDR2 YYNGEE. The CDR3 has 15 amino acids. Trimming at V came to 4 bases and at J to 1 base, leaving 5 bases not matched to a gene. The CDR3 sequence is CASSPGGGSNQPQHF. CDR3 DNA sequence: TGTGCCAGCAGCCCAGGGGGAGGAAGCAATCAGCCCCAGCATTTT.